This T cell receptor beta chain comes out of a study of blood T cells in healthy people across ages. Study results and caveats: Diversity was higher, and naive CD4+ cells more numerous, in long-lived donors than in aged donors.

The length of the CDR3 is 16 residues. Germline lookup yields CDR1 MGHRA and CDR2 YSYEKL. Using a J-beta primer mix together with a sample-barcoded 5' primer, a second PCR was run for roughly 6 to 11 cycles. TCRdb reprocessed the 5' RACE reads via MiXCR and lists one record per CDR3 protein. The table includes about 1.4 million distinct CDR3 sequences, 59% detected once. Notes on this clonotype: Its matching antigen is unknown.

PBMCs were isolated at a quantity of at least 6.5 million per sample. The receptor comes from a man between 18 and 29 years old in good health. The specimen sequenced was blood. The chain couples TRBV4-1 to TRBJ2-4, with D possibly matching TRBD2 (6 bases). The assigned J gene may be wrong: the sequence end matches TRBJ2-5 better. The CDR3 here is CASSVLASAGEETQYF. CDR3 nucleotides: TGCGCCAGCAGCGTTTTGGCTAGCGCTGGGGAGGAGACCCAGTACTTC.